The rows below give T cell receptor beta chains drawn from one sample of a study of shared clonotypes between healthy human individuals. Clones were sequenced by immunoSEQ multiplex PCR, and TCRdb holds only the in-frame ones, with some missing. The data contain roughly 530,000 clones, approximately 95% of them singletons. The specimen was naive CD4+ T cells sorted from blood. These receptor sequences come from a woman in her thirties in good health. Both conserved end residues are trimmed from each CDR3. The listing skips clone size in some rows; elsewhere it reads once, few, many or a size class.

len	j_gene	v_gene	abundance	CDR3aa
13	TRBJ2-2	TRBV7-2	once	ASSLGGLNTGELF
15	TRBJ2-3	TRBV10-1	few	ASSDGGAGHRGDTQY
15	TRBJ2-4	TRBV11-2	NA	ASSPDSLGLAKNIQY
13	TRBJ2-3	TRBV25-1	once	ASRETSGFTDTQY
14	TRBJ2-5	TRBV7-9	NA	ASSHLTDSLMETQY
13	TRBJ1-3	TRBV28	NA	ASSSYRGPGNTIY
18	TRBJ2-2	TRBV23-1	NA	ASSQSPGHLSRRGTGELF
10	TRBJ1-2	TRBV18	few	ASWEVGNGYT
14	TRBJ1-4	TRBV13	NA	ASSPNRGLSNEKLF
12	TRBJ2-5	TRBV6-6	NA	ASSTPGQQETQY
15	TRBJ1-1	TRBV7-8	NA	ASSLSMGALGNTEAF
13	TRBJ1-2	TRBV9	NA	ASSETTGTSYGYT
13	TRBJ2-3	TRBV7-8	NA	ASSLDPRGGDTQY
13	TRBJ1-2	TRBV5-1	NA	ASSSGQGANYGYT
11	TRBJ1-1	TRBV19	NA	ASSPSLGGEAF
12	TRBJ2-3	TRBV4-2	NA	ASSQDIATYTQY
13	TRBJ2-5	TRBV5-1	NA	ASTVPTSGGETQY
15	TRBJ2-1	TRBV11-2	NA	ASSLGLAGAPYNEQF
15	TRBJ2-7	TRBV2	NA	ASRPRRGGASSYEQY
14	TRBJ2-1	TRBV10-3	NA	AISEGTSWANNEQF
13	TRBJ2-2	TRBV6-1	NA	ASSLTGAIIGELF
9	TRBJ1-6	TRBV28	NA	ASSRDSPLH
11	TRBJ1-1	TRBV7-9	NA	ASSLEADTEAF
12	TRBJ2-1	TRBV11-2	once	ASSRGQGNNEQF
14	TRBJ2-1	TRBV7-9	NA	ASSLGVSRTYNEQF
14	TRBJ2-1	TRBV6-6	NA	ASRRTDRSSYNEQF
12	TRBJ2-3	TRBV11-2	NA	ASSLDQAVDTQY
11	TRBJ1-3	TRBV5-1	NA	ASEQKNRNTIY
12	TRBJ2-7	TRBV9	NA	ASSQAPVSYEQY
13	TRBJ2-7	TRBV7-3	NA	ASSSAGEGPYEQY
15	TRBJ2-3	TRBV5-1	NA	ASSLASSGGSTDTQY
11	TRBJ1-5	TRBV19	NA	ASNRQVNQPQH
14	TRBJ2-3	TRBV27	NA	ASSLGRLAKSNTQY
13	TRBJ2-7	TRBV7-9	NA	ASSSGQGAKNEQY
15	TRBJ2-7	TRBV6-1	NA	ASRESTGTSDTYEQY
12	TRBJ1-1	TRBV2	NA	ASTSWDIGTEAF
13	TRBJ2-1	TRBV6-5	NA	ASREDRGHYNEQF
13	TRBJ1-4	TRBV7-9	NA	ASSLHRTDNEKLF
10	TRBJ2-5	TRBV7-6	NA	ASSPPGETQY
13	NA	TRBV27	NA	ASSSRRDTTYEQY
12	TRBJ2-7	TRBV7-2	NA	ASSPRGDSGIQY
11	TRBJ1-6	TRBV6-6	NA	ASRGEVNSPLH
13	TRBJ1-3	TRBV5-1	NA	ASSLVSGSGNTIY
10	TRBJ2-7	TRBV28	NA	ASSSFLYEQY
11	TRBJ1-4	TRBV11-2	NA	ASRDSGNEKLF
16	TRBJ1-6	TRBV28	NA	ASNGSNRRSSYNSPLH
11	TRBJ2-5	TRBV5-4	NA	ASSLIGKETQY
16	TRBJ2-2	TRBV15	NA	ATSPRDRADENTGELF
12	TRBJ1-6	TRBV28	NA	ASSGRTGNSPLH
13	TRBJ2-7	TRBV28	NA	ASSFAGTEAYEQY
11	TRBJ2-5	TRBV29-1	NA	SARQGAAETQY
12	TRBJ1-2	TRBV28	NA	ASSLSRMNYGYT
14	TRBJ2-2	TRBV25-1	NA	ASRSSSAKNTGELF